This T cell receptor beta chain was captured by sequencing in a study of shared clonotypes between healthy human individuals. Deep was the level at which the assay was run. Only in-frame clones appear in the TCRdb table, and some are missing; sequencing was by immunoSEQ multiplex PCR. The sample lists roughly 330,000 clones, about 74% occurring once. It was into CD45RA+ naive and CD45RA-negative memory subsets that the CD4+ cells were split. In this sample, this clone turned up a few times. Antigen: not known. The CDR3 spans 17 residues. Per germline, CDR1 LNHNV and CDR2 YYDKDF (reference sequence). Trimming left V 0 bases short and J 0 bases short, with 9 bases between. Study-wide results and caveats: Generally, naive subsets (rather than memory subsets) showed larger estimated richness. Between a few donors, naive CD4 clonotypes were shared at a level of approximately 5%.

Sequenced material: memory CD4+ T cells sorted from blood. Stated subset: CD45RA-negative fraction. The chain links TRBV15 to TRBJ2-6; D not certain. The clonotype originates from a man in his thirties or forties in good health. The CDR3 DNA sequence: TGTGCCACCAGCAGAGATCTTGTGGGCTCTGGGGCCAACGTCCTGACTTTC. Protein: CATSRDLVGSGANVLTF.